The present T cell receptor (beta chain) was sequenced within a study of OX40 agonist ivuxolimab in advanced cancers. For the study at large: Under the entry rules, prior anti-PD-1, anti-PD-L1 or anti-CTLA-4 therapy was allowed, and about 40% had some. Study results and caveats: Nonresponders, in some cases, also had low normalized T-cell clonal expansion. Fewer expanded clones were found on average in CD4+ than in CD8+ T cells.

Points on this clone: The antigen remains undetermined.

The assay was immunoSEQ multiplex PCR, and TCRdb's table has in-frame clones only and misses some. The sample has 40,000 to 50,000 clones, approximately 86% seen once. Germline assignment: CDR1 SGHKS and CDR2 YYEKEE (reference sequence). This CDR3 region has 14 residues. V gave up 2 bases and J gave up 2 bases; unmatched junction bases: 2. The sequence was obtained from an adult with an advanced solid tumor such as melanoma, head and neck, liver or kidney cancer. The gene calls are TRBV5-5 and TRBJ2-7; 9 bases map to TRBD1. This sample comprised CD4+ or CD8+ T cells sorted from blood, obtained in a trial of the OX40 agonist ivuxolimab. CDR3 loop: CASSLQGAAYEQYF. As DNA, the CDR3 is TGTGCCAGCAGCTTACAGGGGGCAGCCTACGAGCAGTACTTC.